This T cell receptor (beta chain) was found in a study of CD8 T cells in ankylosing spondylitis (dated by TCRdb to the late 2010s). At the level of the whole study: To find TCR variants linked to disease, the study profiled T cell receptor beta repertoires in ankylosing spondylitis patients and healthy donors. Peripheral blood samples were taken, and synovial fluid was additionally collected from ankylosing spondylitis patients. The full study cohort was made up of 20 to 25 ankylosing spondylitis patients and roughly 100 healthy donors.

Including cysteine and phenylalanine, the CDR3 has 13 amino acids. Of all the DNA, just the CDR3 is kept, 39 bases in frame from base 1. CDR1 and CDR2 are read off the germline V gene as MNHEY and SVGAGI. V is shortened by 4 bases, J by 6 bases, and the region joining them spans 12 bases. The sequencing machine was an Illumina HiSeq 2500. TCR beta libraries were prepared by quantitative 5'-RACE with molecular barcodes. For the original study's pipeline: A new computational method based on a probabilistic model of VDJ rearrangement was used to identify disease-linked TCR variants. TCRdb ran its own pipeline on the public reads, namely fastp trimming at Q25 and MiXCR clone calling, and kept in-frame beta chains. Rows with one shared CDR3 protein collapse into an entry with the most common genes and DNA. The V and J calls come from TCRdb's annotation, not from the publication. Here the sample has some 450,000 distinct CDR3 sequences; 15% to 20% occur a single time. About 0.94% of the sample is held by the ten biggest clonotypes.

What the research found in general, with its limitations: In peripheral blood, the disease-linked clones were found at relatively low frequencies and had a CD8+ phenotype. Some of the motif variants had been reported before in the synovial fluid and blood of reactive arthritis patients, a finding that suggests common disease-initiation mechanisms. The disease-linked clones were reported to be significantly enriched in matched synovial fluid samples from ankylosing spondylitis patients. Blood from ankylosing spondylitis patients appeared to be characterized by a TCR beta motif composed of under ten highly homologous amino acid variants.

This clonotype came up a few times. What antigen it recognizes has not been identified. Base qualities are not provided; no much larger clone lies one nucleotide away. This receptor was obtained from a male donor with ankylosing spondylitis. Sequencing used blood, either unsorted or a sorted T cell fraction (not recorded which). The receptor chain draws on TRBV6-5 and TRBJ1-1; there is no confident call for the D gene. The CDR3 sequence is CASSSSRGAEAFF. The bases are TGTGCCAGCAGTTCGTCCCGCGGAGCTGAAGCTTTCTTT.